A single sample is the source of the 10 T cell receptor beta chains below, sequenced in a study of T cell repertoires in cytomegalovirus infection. Their specific antigens are unknown. TCRdb analysed the reads with MiXCR anew, one entry per CDR3 protein. Among 650,000 to 900,000 distinct CDR3 sequences listed, roughly 29% were seen once. The sample was cultured CD8+ T cells from PBMCs, taken from culture after CMV antigen stimulation. All receptors come from a human donor in good health (CMV status not recorded). Some clones in this sample may be carry-over from other donors' samples.

The J gene is TRBJ1-1, the V gene TRBV4-1; weak D call: TRBD1 (6 bases). The germline CDR1 and CDR2 sequences are MGHRA and YSYEKL. CDR3 length: 17 amino acids. Trimming left V 1 base short and J 2 bases short, with 17 bases between. The CDR3 protein is CASSQALGGARNTEAFF. The CDR3 DNA follows: TGCGCCAGCAGCCAAGCCCTGGGGGGGGCGAGAAACACTGAAGCTTTCTTT.

The J gene is TRBJ1-6, the V gene TRBV5-4; no firm D call. This CDR3 has 15 residues. Per germline, CDR1 SGHNT and CDR2 YYREEE (reference sequence). V was cut by 6 bases and J by 4 bases, with 14 bases left in between. The CDR3: CASTTTGIYNSPLHF. For the CDR3, the DNA is TGTGCCAGCACCACCACCGGGATTTATAATTCACCCCTCCACTTT.

The genes are TRBV27 and TRBJ2-5; D uncertain. Germline CDR1 MNHEY, CDR2 SMNVEV (reference sequence). The V end was cut by 3 bases, the J end by 2 bases, with 13 bases between. The CDR3 sequence is 15 residues long. The CDR3: CASSFIGDKQETQYF. The CDR3 nucleotides read TGTGCCAGCAGTTTTATCGGTGACAAGCAAGAGACCCAGTACTTC.

Here the CDR3 DNA reads TGTGCCATACGGCCGGAAAGTAACTATGGCTACACCTTC. Translation gives CAIRPESNYGYTF. This chain links TRBV12-3 or TRBV12-4 with TRBJ1-2; D gene unclear. This CDR3 region has 13 residues. V lost 10 bases to trimming and J lost 1 base, with 13 bases between them.

This chain links TRBV29-1 with TRBJ1-1; tentatively, D is TRBD1 (5 bases). Trimming took off 3 bases at V and 0 bases at J, with 11 bases between the two ends. The CDR3 spans 14 residues. CDR1 and CDR2 (germline): SQVTM, ANQGSEA. Here the CDR3 reads CSVDSGRLNTEAFF. The CDR3, as DNA: TGCAGCGTTGACTCGGGACGGCTGAACACTGAAGCTTTCTTT.

This clonotype has a count of ten or more. This sequence joins TRBV7-2 and TRBJ1-2; 8 bases line up with TRBD1. The junction had 5 bases not matched to a gene; V was cut back by 6 bases and J by 8 bases. Germline CDR1 reads SGHTA; CDR2 reads FQGNSA. The CDR3 sequence is 12 residues long. CDR3 protein: CASSMTGDGYTF. DNA of the CDR3: TGTGCCAGCAGTATGACAGGGGACGGCTACACCTTC.

The CDR3 nucleotides are TGTGCCAGCAGTAGAGGGGGGACCTACGAGCAGTACTTC. Amino acid sequence: CASSRGGTYEQYF. The chain couples TRBV27 to TRBJ2-7; D assignment may be TRBD1 or TRBD2 (6 bases each). CDR3 size: 13 residues. The germline V gene has CDR1 MNHEY and CDR2 SMNVEV (reference sequence). Trimming took off 5 bases at V and 2 bases at J, with 10 bases between the two ends.

The V call is TRBV19, the J call TRBJ1-2, with D perhaps matching TRBD1 (5 bases). With 3 bases removed from V and 2 bases from J, the gap between germline ends came to 10 bases. There are 14 residues in the CDR3. Looked up from germline, CDR1 is LNHDA and CDR2 is SQIVND (reference sequence). This CDR3 reads CASSIRQINYGYTF. CDR3 DNA sequence: TGTGCCAGTAGTATCCGACAGATCAACTATGGCTACACCTTC.

Here the CDR3 reads CASSPPGGPREAFF. Written as DNA, the CDR3 is TGCGCCAGCAGCCCCCCGGGGGGACCCCGGGAAGCTTTCTTT. The chain recombines TRBV4-1 with TRBJ1-1, with TRBD1 as a possible D gene (5 bases). The CDR3 extends over 14 amino acids. Germline CDR1 reads MGHRA; CDR2 reads YSYEKL. The germline V and J ends were trimmed by 4 bases and 8 bases, with 17 bases remaining between them.

This clonotype was detected ten times or more. The chain is built from TRBV7-6 and TRBJ2-1; 7 bases line up with TRBD2. CDR1 is SGHVS and CDR2 is FNYEAQ in the germline V gene. Losses at the gene ends were 1 base for V and 9 bases for J; bases not matched to a gene: 9. The CDR3 has 15 residues. The CDR3 DNA reads TGTGCCAGCAGCTTAGTAGGTGGGGGGGAGGGTGAGCAGTTCTTC. Its translation is CASSLVGGGEGEQFF.